This T cell receptor beta chain was profiled in a study of T-cell memory formation after mild COVID-19. Study-wide results and limits: Day 15 to 85 contracting clones showed balanced CD4/CD8; later expanders leaned CD4+. Among contracting clones, CD4+ were mainly CM/EM and CD8+ enriched in EMRA.

Worth noting for this clonotype: What it binds is not known.

TCR alpha and TCR beta cDNA libraries with sample barcodes and UMIs came from 5'RACE using constant-segment primers. TCRdb itself ran the 5' RACE reads through MiXCR, one entry per CDR3 protein. The sample includes around 440,000 distinct CDR3 sequences, about 20% seen only once; the top ten take 9% to 15%. The CDR3 is made up of 15 amino acids. Germline CDR1 is SGHDT and CDR2 is YYEEEE. V was pared by 1 base and J by 7 bases, with 17 bases between. This TCR derives from an adult woman who had mild COVID-19 (a few samples of this study predate the infection). Cell type and time point are not known. The V and J genes are TRBV5-6 and TRBJ2-5; tentatively, D is TRBD2 (5 bases). Sequencing was carried out using PBMCs or a T cell subset sorted from them (not recorded which). The CDR3 coding sequence is TGTGCCAGCAGCTTGTTTGACCGGACTTTCTGGACCCAGTACTTC. Protein product: CASSLFDRTFWTQYF.